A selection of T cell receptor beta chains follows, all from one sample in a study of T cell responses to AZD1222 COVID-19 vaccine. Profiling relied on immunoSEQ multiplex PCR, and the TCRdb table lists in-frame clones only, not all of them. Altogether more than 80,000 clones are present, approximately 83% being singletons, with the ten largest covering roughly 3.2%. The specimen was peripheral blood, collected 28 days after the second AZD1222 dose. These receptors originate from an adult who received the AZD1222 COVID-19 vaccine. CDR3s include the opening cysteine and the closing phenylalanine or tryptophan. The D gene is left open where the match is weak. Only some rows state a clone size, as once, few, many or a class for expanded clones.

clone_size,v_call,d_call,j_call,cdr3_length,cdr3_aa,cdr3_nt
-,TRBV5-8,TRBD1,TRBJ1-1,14,CASSGDRGNTEAFF,TGTGCCAGCAGCGGGGACAGGGGGAACACTGAAGCTTTCTTT
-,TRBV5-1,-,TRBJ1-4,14,CASSNPGDNEKLFF,TGCGCCAGCAGCAACCCAGGAGATAATGAAAAACTGTTTTTT
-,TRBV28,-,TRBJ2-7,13,CASSLEGSREQYF,TGTGCCAGCAGTTTAGAGGGCAGCCGCGAGCAGTACTTC
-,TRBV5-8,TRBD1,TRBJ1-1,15,CASSLGTGVNTEAFF,TGTGCCAGCAGCTTGGGGACAGGGGTGAACACTGAAGCTTTCTTT
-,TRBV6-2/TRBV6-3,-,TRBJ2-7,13,CASSPGAAYEQYF,TGTGCCAGCAGCCCTGGAGCAGCCTACGAGCAGTACTTC
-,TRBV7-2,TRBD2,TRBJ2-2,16,CASSLVAGGATGELFF,TGTGCCAGCAGCTTAGTGGCGGGAGGAGCCACCGGGGAGCTGTTTTTT
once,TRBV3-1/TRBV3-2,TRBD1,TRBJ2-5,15,CASSPRDRGAETQYF,TGTGCCAGCAGCCCCCGGGACAGGGGCGCAGAGACCCAGTACTTC
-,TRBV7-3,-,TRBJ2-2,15,CASSLMGPNTGELFF,TGTGCCAGCAGCTTAATGGGACCGAACACCGGGGAGCTGTTTTTT
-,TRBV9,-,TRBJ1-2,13,CASRDTANYGYTF,TGTGCCAGCAGGGACACCGCGAACTATGGCTACACCTTC
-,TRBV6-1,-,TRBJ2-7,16,CASSEGIAESSYEQYF,TGTGCCAGCAGTGAAGGGATAGCGGAAAGCTCCTACGAGCAGTACTTC
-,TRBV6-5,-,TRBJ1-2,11,CASTERDGYTF,TGTGCCAGCACCGAAAGGGATGGCTACACCTTC
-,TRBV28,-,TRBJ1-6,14,CASSLPGSNSPLHF,TGTGCCAGCAGTTTACCAGGAAGTAATTCACCCCTCCACTTT
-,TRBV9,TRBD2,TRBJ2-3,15,CASSVQGGRADTQYF,TGTGCCAGCAGCGTACAGGGCGGGAGGGCCGATACGCAGTATTTT
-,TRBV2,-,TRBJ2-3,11,CASSLLDTQYF,TGTGCCAGCAGTCTTTTGGATACGCAGTATTTT
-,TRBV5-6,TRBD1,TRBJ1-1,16,CASSSTGGYENTEAFF,TGTGCCAGCAGCTCGACAGGGGGCTATGAGAACACTGAAGCTTTCTTT
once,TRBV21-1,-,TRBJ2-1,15,CASSKVGTSYNEQFF,TGTGCCAGCAGCAAAGTTGGGACTTCCTACAATGAGCAGTTCTTC